These T cell receptor beta chains were read from a single sample in a study of cytomegalovirus exposure and HLA in healthy donors. TCRdb keeps only in-frame clones here, not all; method: immunoSEQ multiplex PCR. Here the sample spans 99,000 or so clones, 80% being singletons. Material: PBMCs. These receptors all stem from a man aged 25 to 40 in good health and CMV-seropositive. The CDR3 runs from the conserved cysteine through the conserved F or W. The order of the fields is D gene, V gene, clone size, J gene, CDR3 DNA, CDR3 protein. A D gene is named only where the DNA matches it firmly. Clone size is not always given. Where it is, it says once, few, many or a class for expanded clones.

D gene: TRBD1; V gene: TRBV9; clone size: NA; J gene: TRBJ1-3; CDR3 DNA: TGTGCCAGCAGCACATTGACAGGGGTTGGCGGAAACACCATATATTTT; CDR3 protein: CASSTLTGVGGNTIYF
D gene: NA; V gene: TRBV27; clone size: few; J gene: TRBJ2-1; CDR3 DNA: TGTGCCAGCAGTTTCATGGCGGGGCGCGAGCAGTTCTTC; CDR3 protein: CASSFMAGREQFF
D gene: TRBD1; V gene: TRBV28; clone size: NA; J gene: TRBJ1-5; CDR3 DNA: TGTGCCAGCCAGGGGGTCGGGAATCAGCCCCAGCATTTT; CDR3 protein: CASQGVGNQPQHF
D gene: TRBD1; V gene: TRBV6-5; clone size: few; J gene: TRBJ1-6; CDR3 DNA: TGTGCCAGCAGTTACGGTTTAGGGGGCAGTTCACCCCTCCACTTT; CDR3 protein: CASSYGLGGSSPLHF
D gene: TRBD1; V gene: TRBV7-2; clone size: once; J gene: TRBJ1-2; CDR3 DNA: TGTGCCAGCAGCTTGGCGTCGGGACAGTTCTATGGCTACACCTTC; CDR3 protein: CASSLASGQFYGYTF
D gene: TRBD2; V gene: TRBV7-9; clone size: NA; J gene: TRBJ2-7; CDR3 DNA: TGTGCCAGCAGCTTATCGGGGGGGCGCGAGCAGTACTTC; CDR3 protein: CASSLSGGREQYF
D gene: TRBD2; V gene: TRBV5-4; clone size: NA; J gene: TRBJ2-5; CDR3 DNA: TGTGCCAGCAGCCCTGGACTAGCGGGACAAGAGACCCAGTACTTC; CDR3 protein: CASSPGLAGQETQYF
D gene: NA; V gene: TRBV9; clone size: NA; J gene: TRBJ1-1; CDR3 DNA: TGTGCCAGCAGCCCCCATCTGTCGGGAGGGAACACTGAAGCTTTCTTT; CDR3 protein: CASSPHLSGGNTEAFF
D gene: NA; V gene: TRBV9; clone size: NA; J gene: TRBJ1-2; CDR3 DNA: TGTGCCAGCAGCGTAGAGGACTCTGGGTACTATGGCTACACCTTC; CDR3 protein: CASSVEDSGYYGYTF
D gene: NA; V gene: TRBV2; clone size: NA; J gene: TRBJ2-5; CDR3 DNA: TGTGCCAGCAGTGGAGGGGGTACCACTGGTGTGCAGTACTTC; CDR3 protein: CASSGGGTTGVQYF
D gene: NA; V gene: TRBV2; clone size: NA; J gene: TRBJ2-7; CDR3 DNA: TGTGCCAGCAGCGCCCCACCGGGGTACGAGCAGTACTTC; CDR3 protein: CASSAPPGYEQYF
D gene: TRBD1; V gene: TRBV14; clone size: NA; J gene: TRBJ2-7; CDR3 DNA: TGTGCCAGCAGCCAAGCTGTGACAGGGGCGAGGGAGCAGTACTTC; CDR3 protein: CASSQAVTGAREQYF
D gene: NA; V gene: TRBV7-7; clone size: NA; J gene: TRBJ2-7; CDR3 DNA: TGTGCTAGCAGCTTAGGCCGGAACTACGAGCAGTACTTC; CDR3 protein: CASSLGRNYEQYF
D gene: NA; V gene: TRBV7-2; clone size: NA; J gene: TRBJ1-1; CDR3 DNA: TGTGCCAGCAGCTTAGTCGGGAGCGGGGACACTGAAGCTTTCTTT; CDR3 protein: CASSLVGSGDTEAFF
D gene: NA; V gene: TRBV5-1; clone size: few; J gene: TRBJ2-2; CDR3 DNA: TGCGCCAGCAGCCCCCGGGGAACAGACACCGGGGAGCTGTTTTTT; CDR3 protein: CASSPRGTDTGELFF
D gene: NA; V gene: TRBV4-3; clone size: NA; J gene: TRBJ1-1; CDR3 DNA: TGCGCCAGCAGCCAAGATCTGGGGAGGTTCGGAGCTTTCTTT; CDR3 protein: CASSQDLGRFGAFF
D gene: TRBD1; V gene: TRBV4-1; clone size: NA; J gene: TRBJ1-6; CDR3 DNA: TGCGCCAGCAGCCAAGATAAGGGGTCAGGGGGCTCACCCCTCCACTTT; CDR3 protein: CASSQDKGSGGSPLHF
D gene: NA; V gene: TRBV2; clone size: NA; J gene: TRBJ2-1; CDR3 DNA: TGTGCCAGCAACCCAAACAGGGCCTACAATGAGCAGTTCTTC; CDR3 protein: CASNPNRAYNEQFF
D gene: NA; V gene: TRBV10-3; clone size: NA; J gene: TRBJ2-5; CDR3 DNA: TGTGCCATCAGTACACAGCAAGAGACCCAGTACTTC; CDR3 protein: CAISTQQETQYF
D gene: NA; V gene: TRBV15; clone size: NA; J gene: TRBJ1-6; CDR3 DNA: TGTGCCACCAGCAGAGCTGGCACGAATTCACCCCTCCACTTT; CDR3 protein: CATSRAGTNSPLHF
D gene: NA; V gene: TRBV25-1; clone size: NA; J gene: TRBJ1-4; CDR3 DNA: TGTGCCAGCAGTAGACAGAGGCATAATGAAAAACTGTTTTTT; CDR3 protein: CASSRQRHNEKLFF
D gene: NA; V gene: TRBV5-6; clone size: NA; J gene: TRBJ2-7; CDR3 DNA: TGTGCCAGCAGCTTGGCGGGGTCATCATCCTACGAGCAGTACTTC; CDR3 protein: CASSLAGSSSYEQYF
D gene: NA; V gene: TRBV5-5; clone size: NA; J gene: TRBJ1-2; CDR3 DNA: TGTGCCAGCAGCTTGGCCCGCTTGGTTGCGGACTATGGCTACACCTTC; CDR3 protein: CASSLARLVADYGYTF
D gene: NA; V gene: TRBV6-6; clone size: NA; J gene: TRBJ1-2; CDR3 DNA: TGTGCCAGCAGTAGGGGTCCGGGCTATGGCTACACCTTC; CDR3 protein: CASSRGPGYGYTF
D gene: NA; V gene: TRBV29-1; clone size: few; J gene: TRBJ2-3; CDR3 DNA: TGCAGCTCCGGGTCGGCAGATACGCAGTATTTT; CDR3 protein: CSSGSADTQYF
D gene: NA; V gene: TRBV9; clone size: once; J gene: TRBJ2-1; CDR3 DNA: TGTGCCAGCAGCTTCGGGGGAGGTTCCTACAATGAGCAGTTCTTC; CDR3 protein: CASSFGGGSYNEQFF
D gene: NA; V gene: TRBV6-5; clone size: NA; J gene: TRBJ2-1; CDR3 DNA: TGTGCCAGCAGTTACGCCCCGGTCGGGGAGCAGTTCTTC; CDR3 protein: CASSYAPVGEQFF
D gene: NA; V gene: TRBV6-5; clone size: NA; J gene: TRBJ2-5; CDR3 DNA: TGTGCCAGCAGCTCACCGGGACTTTTAGAGACCCAGTACTTC; CDR3 protein: CASSSPGLLETQYF
D gene: NA; V gene: TRBV18; clone size: NA; J gene: TRBJ2-7; CDR3 DNA: TGTGCCAGCTCACCACCGGGCAGCTACGAGCAGTACTTC; CDR3 protein: CASSPPGSYEQYF
D gene: NA; V gene: TRBV7-9; clone size: NA; J gene: TRBJ2-5; CDR3 DNA: TGTGCCAGCAGCCCCGGCGGACTTCGGGAGACCCAGTACTTC; CDR3 protein: CASSPGGLRETQYF
D gene: NA; V gene: TRBV14; clone size: NA; J gene: TRBJ2-2; CDR3 DNA: TGTGCCAGCAGCCCACAGGGCCGTACCGGGGAGCTGTTTTTT; CDR3 protein: CASSPQGRTGELFF
D gene: TRBD1; V gene: TRBV5-6; clone size: NA; J gene: TRBJ1-1; CDR3 DNA: TGTGCCAGCAGCTTCCGATCCTTCCCCACAGGGGGATACACTGAAGCTTTCTTT; CDR3 protein: CASSFRSFPTGGYTEAFF
D gene: NA; V gene: TRBV5-4; clone size: NA; J gene: TRBJ2-2; CDR3 DNA: TGTGCCAGCAGTACCCTAGCGAGGAACACCGGGGAGCTGTTTTTT; CDR3 protein: CASSTLARNTGELFF
D gene: TRBD1; V gene: TRBV27; clone size: NA; J gene: TRBJ1-1; CDR3 DNA: TGTGCCAGCAGTTTAGTATCCACAGGGGCCACTGAAGCTTTCTTT; CDR3 protein: CASSLVSTGATEAFF
D gene: NA; V gene: TRBV2; clone size: few; J gene: TRBJ1-6; CDR3 DNA: TGTGCCAGCAGTTTAGGGGGAACCTATAATTCACCCCTCCACTTT; CDR3 protein: CASSLGGTYNSPLHF
D gene: NA; V gene: TRBV7-8; clone size: once; J gene: TRBJ2-7; CDR3 DNA: TGTGCCAGCAGCCCCGGTGACGGATCCCCCTTTCGGGGGCAGTACTTC; CDR3 protein: CASSPGDGSPFRGQYF
D gene: NA; V gene: TRBV30; clone size: NA; J gene: TRBJ1-2; CDR3 DNA: TGTGCCTGGAGTGTACAGGGCTATGGCTACACCTTC; CDR3 protein: CAWSVQGYGYTF
D gene: TRBD2; V gene: TRBV6-5; clone size: NA; J gene: TRBJ2-7; CDR3 DNA: TGTGCCAGCCGAAGAAGCGGGGGGCTAACAGAGCAGTACTTC; CDR3 protein: CASRRSGGLTEQYF
D gene: TRBD1; V gene: TRBV4-1; clone size: NA; J gene: TRBJ2-1; CDR3 DNA: TGCGCCAGCAGCCAAGATGGGACAGGGGGGCAGCAGTTCTTC; CDR3 protein: CASSQDGTGGQQFF
D gene: NA; V gene: TRBV5-4; clone size: NA; J gene: TRBJ1-1; CDR3 DNA: TGTGCCAGCACCCTTGGGGGGGATGGCACTGAAGCTTTCTTT; CDR3 protein: CASTLGGDGTEAFF
D gene: TRBD1; V gene: TRBV25-1; clone size: few; J gene: TRBJ1-5; CDR3 DNA: TGTGCCAGCAGTGAATATAGCAGGGGGTATCAGCCCCAGCATTTT; CDR3 protein: CASSEYSRGYQPQHF
D gene: NA; V gene: TRBV12-5; clone size: NA; J gene: TRBJ1-5; CDR3 DNA: TGTGCTAGTGGTTCGGTACGCGGAGGGAAGCCTCAGCCCCAGCATTTT; CDR3 protein: CASGSVRGGKPQPQHF
D gene: NA; V gene: TRBV2; clone size: NA; J gene: TRBJ2-7; CDR3 DNA: TGTGCCAGCAGTGAAGGGACAGCCTACGAGCAGTACTTC; CDR3 protein: CASSEGTAYEQYF
D gene: NA; V gene: TRBV29-1; clone size: NA; J gene: TRBJ2-7; CDR3 DNA: TGCAGCGTTAGCTCTGGGGAGACAGGAGCTTCCTACGAGCAGTACTTC; CDR3 protein: CSVSSGETGASYEQYF
D gene: NA; V gene: TRBV30; clone size: NA; J gene: TRBJ2-7; CDR3 DNA: TGTGCATATGTTACAGGGAGCGAGCAGTACTTC; CDR3 protein: CAYVTGSEQYF